This T cell receptor (beta chain) appears in the sequencing data of a study of T cells in Graves' hyperthyroidism and ophthalmopathy. Study-level information: Blood was drawn when the patient was first diagnosed and still untreated.

Amplification of TCR beta CDR3 regions was performed using RNA transcripts as template. Carried out on the TCR CDR3, a first-round RT-PCR used the HTBI primer set. TCRdb processed the multiplex PCR reads anew with MiXCR; each CDR3 protein has one entry. Found here are about 560,000 distinct CDR3 sequences, 15% to 19% of them singletons; the top ten hold about 7%. When ophthalmopathy did not progress within 18 months, Graves' hyperthyroidism was considered stable. Lactation, pregnancy, other autoimmune disease or uncontrolled infection led to exclusion of patients. The ends lost 4 bases at V and 6 bases at J; junction bases unmatched: 5. CDR3 length equals 14 residues. Germline V gene sequence: CDR1 MNHEY, CDR2 SVGEGT.

The chain links TRBV6-2 or TRBV6-3 to TRBJ2-1; 8 nucleotides agree with TRBD2. The sample consisted of blood. The origin of this receptor is a woman aged 25-40 years with Graves' hyperthyroidism. CDR3 residues: CASSSSGTSNEQFF. DNA for the CDR3: TGTGCCAGCAGTTCCTCAGGGACTAGCAATGAGCAGTTCTTC.